This passage covers 5 T cell receptor beta chains from one sample sequenced in a study of CD8 T cells in Susac syndrome. When the RNA was reverse transcribed, random hexamers were used with an input of roughly 0.5 to 1 ug. TCRdb called the immunoSEQ multiplex PCR reads again in MiXCR, with one record for every CDR3 protein. The sample records 150,000 to 190,000 distinct CDR3 sequences, about 95% being singletons. The material sequenced was CD4+ T cells from PBMCs. Receptor source: a human donor with Susac syndrome.

V gene TRBV12-3 or TRBV12-4 combines with J gene TRBJ2-3; 7 bases fit TRBD2. This CDR3 is 12 amino acids long. J was trimmed by 10 bases and V by 6 bases; bases with no gene match: 7. CDR3 nucleotides: TGTGCCAGCAGCCGTACTAGCGATCCGCAGTATTTT. Translating gives CASSRTSDPQYF.

This clonotype was picked up one time. The chain recombines TRBV20-1 with TRBJ1-1, with D tentatively TRBD1 (5 bases). The V gene's germline CDR1 is DFQATT and CDR2 SNEGSKA (reference sequence). The length of the CDR3 is 15 residues. Trimming shortened V by 0 bases and J by 1 base, and 12 bases separated the two germline ends. CDR3 sequence reads: CSARDNRRANTEAFF. The CDR3 bases are TGCAGTGCTAGAGATAATCGCAGGGCGAACACTGAAGCTTTCTTT.

The J gene is TRBJ1-4, the V gene TRBV20-1; D is perhaps TRBD1 (5 bases). Per the germline V gene, CDR1 is DFQATT and CDR2 is SNEGSKA (reference sequence). Trimming removed 3 bases from V and 2 bases from J, with 13 bases in between. There are 15 residues in the CDR3. CDR3 coding DNA: TGCAGTGCTAGTCCTCGGGGGACTACTAATGAAAAACTGTTTTTT. Translated: CSASPRGTTNEKLFF.

The CDR3 bases are TGTGCTAGTGGTCTCGGGACTAGCGGAGGGACTCAAGAGACCCAGTACTTC. Its translation: CASGLGTSGGTQETQYF. V and J are TRBV12-5 and TRBJ2-5; TRBD2 matches 11 bases. The V gene end was trimmed by 5 bases and the J gene end by 2 bases; junction bases not matched to a gene: 10. Germline CDR1 is LGHNT and CDR2 is FRNRAP. There are 17 residues in the CDR3. Full variable domain (missing parts from reference TRBV12-5 and TRBJ2-5): DARVTQTPRHKVTEMGQEVTMRCQPILGHNTVFWYRQTMMQGLELLAYFRNRAPLDDSGMPKDRFSAEMPDATLATLKIQPSEPRDSAVYFCASGLGTSGGTQETQYFGPGTRLLVL.

As DNA, the CDR3 is TGTGCCAGCAGCTTAGGACAGCACCAAGAGACCCAGTACTTC. Encoded protein: CASSLGQHQETQYF. The gene calls are TRBV7-7 and TRBJ2-5, with D maybe TRBD1 (5 bases). Trimming shortened V by 1 base and J by 0 bases, and 6 bases separated the two germline ends. From germline, CDR1 is SSHAT and CDR2 FNYEAQ (reference sequence). The CDR3 is 14 amino acids.